The next 17 T cell receptor beta chains were all read from a single sample in a study of blood T cells in healthy people across ages. Alongside a J-beta primer mix, a sample-barcoded 5' primer served in a second PCR lasting roughly 7 to 11 cycles. TCRdb re-derived calls from the 5' RACE reads in MiXCR, one entry per CDR3 protein. This repertoire shows 1,500,000 or so distinct CDR3 sequences, approximately 42% found once; its top ten account for approximately 4.1%. The sequencing sample was made of blood. These receptors were collected from a woman aged 18-29 years in good health.

Ten or more counts support this clonotype. This rearrangement joins TRBV4-3 to TRBJ1-2; D gene unclear. There are 13 residues in the CDR3. Germline V gene sequence: CDR1 LGHNA, CDR2 YSLEER. Trimming took off 0 bases at V and 5 bases at J, with 7 bases between the two ends. This CDR3 is CASSQDLRYGYTF. As DNA, the CDR3 is TGCGCCAGCAGCCAAGATCTGAGATATGGCTACACCTTC.

The chain links TRBV7-2 to TRBJ1-1, with D tentatively TRBD1 (5 bases). This CDR3 contains 12 residues. Trimming stripped 6 bases from V and 11 bases from J, with 16 bases between. Germline CDR1 SGHTA, CDR2 FQGNSA. The CDR3 bases are TGTGCCAGCAGTTATTACCAGGGTTCGGCTTTCTTT. It is translated as CASSYYQGSAFF.

The CDR3 spells CASSRPGLAGDLYQETQYF. The CDR3 DNA sequence: TGTGCCAGCTCCAGACCCGGGCTAGCGGGGGACTTGTACCAAGAGACCCAGTACTTC. This chain connects TRBV18 to TRBJ2-5, with 10 nucleotides matching TRBD2. From germline, CDR1 is KGHSH and CDR2 LQKENI. There are 19 residues in the CDR3. V dropped 6 bases and J dropped 0; count of bases not matched to a gene: 16.

V and J are TRBV9 and TRBJ2-5; D may be TRBD1 (6 bases). Looked up from germline, CDR1 is SGDLS and CDR2 is YYNGEE. V lost 4 bases and J lost 3, with 13 bases in between. The CDR3 is 14 residues long. The CDR3 is CASSPQGFEETQYF. CDR3 coding DNA: TGTGCCAGCAGCCCACAGGGTTTCGAAGAGACCCAGTACTTC. The variable domain in full, completed from reference TRBV9 and TRBJ2-5, reads DSGVTQTPKHLITATGQRVTLRCSPRSGDLSVYWYQQSLDQGLQFLIQYYNGEERAKGNILERFSAQQFPDLHSELNLSSLELGDSALYFCASSPQGFEETQYFGPGTRLLVL.

The gene calls are TRBV21-1 and TRBJ2-4; the table calls TRBD1, which could not be checked here. TRBV21-1 is a listed pseudogene. This CDR3 comprises 13 residues. The CDR3 reads CASSNGGRRRQYF. The DNA for the CDR3 is TGTGCCAGCAGCAATGGGGGTCGAAGAAGGCAGTACTTC.

The chain employs TRBV6-5 and TRBJ1-1, with D possibly being TRBD1 (5 bases). Germline-derived CDR1 and CDR2 are MNHEY and SVGAGI. V shed 0 bases and J shed 0 bases, with 17 bases lying between them. This CDR3 has 18 amino acids. The CDR3 protein is CASSYSIFAGRVNTEAFF. CDR3 DNA: TGTGCCAGCAGTTACTCGATCTTCGCAGGGAGGGTGAACACTGAAGCTTTCTTT.

V usage is TRBV3-1 and J usage is TRBJ2-3; 9 bases fit TRBD1. The CDR3 loop spans 16 amino acids. CDR1 and CDR2 from the germline V gene are LGHDT and YNNKEL (reference sequence). V lost 0 bases to trimming and J lost 4 bases; unmatched junction nucleotides: 5. The CDR3 sequence is CASSQEGTGLADTQYF. As DNA, the CDR3 is TGTGCCAGCAGCCAAGAAGGGACAGGGTTGGCAGATACGCAGTATTTT.

The chain recombines TRBV24-1 with TRBJ2-7; D is perhaps TRBD1 (6 bases). The CDR3 spans 15 residues. Germline CDR1 KGHDR, CDR2 SFDVKD. The V end was cut by 7 bases, the J end by 1 base, with 16 bases between. CDR3 loop: CATRIRDMLSYEQYF. CDR3 bases: TGTGCCACCAGGATCCGGGACATGCTGTCCTACGAGCAGTACTTC.

This rearrangement joins TRBV29-1 to TRBJ2-7; 11 bases line up with TRBD1. The ends lost 7 bases at V and 5 bases at J; junction bases unmatched: 4. Germline V gene lookup returns CDR1 SQVTM and CDR2 ANQGSEA. The CDR3 runs 12 residues. CDR3 residues: CSGGQGAHEQYF. The CDR3 region has the DNA TGCAGCGGAGGACAGGGGGCCCACGAGCAGTACTTC.

This clonotype has more than one count but fewer than ten. In DNA, the CDR3 is TGCGCCAGCAGCCATATCGGCTACGAGCAGTACTTC. It codes for CASSHIGYEQYF. The chain uses TRBV4-1 and TRBJ2-7, with unresolved D. Trimming pared 3 bases from V and 3 bases from J, leaving 6 bases between. Per the germline V gene, CDR1 is MGHRA and CDR2 is YSYEKL. This CDR3 spans 12 amino acids.

This clonotype showed up just a few times. The chain employs TRBV4-2 and TRBJ2-1, with 10 bases aligning to TRBD2. The DNA matches TRBJ2-7 better at its end, which makes the J call doubtful. Per germline, CDR1 LGHNA and CDR2 YNFKEQ. The CDR3 covers 18 residues. The CDR3 coding sequence is TGTGCCAGCAGCCAAGTGAGGAGCGGGAGGGCTACAAACAATGAGCAGTACTTC. Translated: CASSQVRSGRATNNEQYF.

This chain connects TRBV30 to TRBJ2-7; D is undetermined. The J call may be in error: the DNA end matches TRBJ2-5 better. Germline V gene sequence: CDR1 GTSNPN, CDR2 SVGIG (reference sequence). The CDR3 is 12 residues long. Written as DNA, the CDR3 is TGTGCCCTAGACACCGGAGAAGAGACCCAGTACTTC. Its protein product is CALDTGEETQYF.

This chain uses TRBV4-2 with TRBJ2-1, with a possible D match to TRBD2 (6 bases). The V and J ends lost 3 bases and 4 bases respectively, with 16 bases between them. This CDR3 is 16 amino acids long. Germline V CDR1 and CDR2: LGHNA, YNFKEQ. CDR3 nucleotide sequence: TGTGCCAGCAGCCAGACCGGGACTGAGCCTTACAATGAGCAGTTCTTC. Amino acids: CASSQTGTEPYNEQFF.

Concerning this clonotype itself: Sequence at one end of the junction differs from germline and may be a read error. This chain uses TRBV6-5 with TRBJ1-1; D call uncertain. The CDR3 is made up of 13 amino acids. CDR1 and CDR2 from the germline V gene are MNHEY and SVGAGI. The CDR3 sequence is CAGSWAPNTEAFF. The CDR3 nucleotides read TGTGCCGGCAGTTGGGCCCCGAACACTGAAGCTTTCTTT.

The V gene is TRBV20-1, the J gene TRBJ2-2; D gene unclear. Per the germline V gene, CDR1 is DFQATT and CDR2 is SNEGSKA (reference sequence). V was trimmed by 4 bases and J by 0 bases, leaving 15 bases between them. This CDR3 has 16 residues. The CDR3 sequence is CSAITFKGANTGELFF. In nucleotides, the CDR3 is TGCAGTGCTATTACATTTAAGGGCGCGAACACCGGGGAGCTGTTTTTT.

The chain uses TRBV5-1 and TRBJ1-1, with D unclear. CDR1 is SGHRS, CDR2 YFSETQ, per germline. The CDR3 runs to 15 residues. Trimming shortened V by 1 base and J by 4 bases, and 14 bases separated the two germline ends. For the CDR3, the DNA is TGCGCCAGCAGCTTGCATGACTACGGGAGCACTGAAGCTTTCTTT. Its translation is CASSLHDYGSTEAFF.

This sequence joins TRBV6-5 and TRBJ2-3; 9 bases fit TRBD1. The trim removed 5 bases at V and 2 bases at J, leaving 5 bases unmatched. The CDR3 is 15 residues long. Germline lookup yields CDR1 MNHEY and CDR2 SVGAGI. The CDR3 region has the DNA TGTGCCAGCAGTGGACAGGGGATTACCACAGATACGCAGTATTTT. It is translated as CASSGQGITTDTQYF.